This TCR beta chain was recovered during a study of control samples from healthy donors and cancer patients. Only in-frame clones appear in the TCRdb table, and some are missing; sequencing was by immunoSEQ multiplex PCR. The data hold 390,000 or so clones, with 90% observed a single time. Sequences were obtained from PBMCs. This TCR came from a man aged 35 to 55 with head and neck cancer.

The CDR3 DNA is TGCGCCAGCAGCCAAGTAGGGGGGGTGGGTACTGAAGCTTTCTTT. This gives the protein CASSQVGGVGTEAFF. The chain recombines TRBV4-1 with TRBJ1-1; TRBD1 might be the D (6 bases). Trimming left V 1 base short and J 5 bases short, with 14 bases between. This CDR3 contains 15 residues. Germline CDR1 MGHRA, CDR2 YSYEKL.